The present entry profiles one T cell receptor beta chain with its context. The data belong to a study of control samples from healthy donors and cancer patients. Germline CDR1 and CDR2: GTSNPN and SVGIG (reference sequence). The CDR3 is 13 amino acids. Losses at the gene ends were 0 bases for V and 8 bases for J; bases not matched to a gene: 5. Sequencing was performed with immunoSEQ multiplex PCR; in TCRdb, only in-frame clones are kept and a portion is missing. The sample lists 100,000 to 120,000 clones, approximately 90% occurring once. V is TRBV30 and J is TRBJ1-2; 8 bases match TRBD1. The origin of this receptor is a woman aged 60-75 years with lung cancer. Sequencing used PBMCs. Here the CDR3 reads CAWSVRTGGGYTF. The CDR3 DNA is TGTGCCTGGAGTGTTAGAACAGGGGGAGGCTACACCTTC.